This is a list of T cell receptor beta chains from one sample in a study of cytomegalovirus exposure and HLA in healthy donors. This table comes from immunoSEQ multiplex PCR, and its TCRdb copy is limited to in-frame clones, with some not included. The data contain 95,000 to 100,000 clones, 60% to 85% of them singletons. Sequencing was performed on PBMCs. The receptors shown here come from a man between 45 and 60 years old in good health and CMV-seronegative. CDR3s include the opening cysteine and the closing phenylalanine or tryptophan. D genes are given only for firm matches. The size of a clone is reported for some rows only, either as once, few or many, or as a class for expanded clones.

once TRBD1 TRBJ2-5 TRBV5-1 15 TGCGCCAGCAGCTTGGGGGACAGGCAAAGGGAGACCCAGTACTTC CASSLGDRQRETQYF
. . TRBJ1-4 TRBV30 12 TGTGCCTGGAGTGACAGGGATGAAAAACTGTTTTTT CAWSDRDEKLFF
. TRBD1 TRBJ2-1 TRBV7-2 14 TGTGCCAGCAGCTTGGCCGGGACAGCCAATGAGCAGTTCTTC CASSLAGTANEQFF
. TRBD1 TRBJ1-4 TRBV27 14 TGTGCCAGCAGTCGAGGGACAGTAAATGAAAAACTGTTTTTT CASSRGTVNEKLFF
. TRBD1 TRBJ1-4 TRBV5-4 13 TGTGCCAGCAGCCAACAGGGGAGTGAAAAACTGTTTTTT CASSQQGSEKLFF
. . TRBJ1-2 TRBV7-9 14 TGTGCCAGCAGCCTAGGGAGAGGGCTGGATGGCTACACCTTC CASSLGRGLDGYTF
. TRBD1 TRBJ1-6 TRBV7-9 15 TGTGCCAGCAGCCCCGGACAGGGGGCGAGATCACCCCTCCACTTT CASSPGQGARSPLHF
few TRBD1 TRBJ2-7 TRBV6-5 13 TGTGCCAGCACCGAAGGGGGCTCGAGGGAGCAGTACTTC CASTEGGSREQYF
. TRBD1 TRBJ2-3 TRBV5-1 15 TGCGCCAGCAGCTTACCTGACAGGGCCACAGATACGCAGTATTTT CASSLPDRATDTQYF
. . TRBJ2-2 TRBV10-2 13 TGCGCCAGCAGGGCATCTAACACCGGGGAGCTGTTTTTT CASRASNTGELFF
. TRBD1 TRBJ2-7 TRBV7-7 15 TGTGCCAGCAGCTCCCCCGGGACAGACTTTTCCGAGCAGTACTTC CASSSPGTDFSEQYF
. . TRBJ2-5 TRBV30 14 TGTGCCTGGAGTGTAAAGGGGTTGCGGGAGACCCAGTACTTC CAWSVKGLRETQYF
. . TRBJ1-4 TRBV14 12 TGTGCCAGCAGCCAAGAGGGCCTAAAACTGTTTTTT CASSQEGLKLFF
. . TRBJ2-5 TRBV6-1 12 TGTGCCAGCAAAAGGGGTGGGGAGACCCAGTACTTC CASKRGGETQYF
. TRBD2 TRBJ2-2 TRBV19 15 TGTGCCAGTAGTACCCCGGGACTAGCGGCCGGGGAGCTGTTTTTT CASSTPGLAAGELFF
. TRBD1 TRBJ2-7 TRBV10-3 15 TGTGCCATCAGTGAGGACACAGGGGGCGCCTACGAGCAGTACTTC CAISEDTGGAYEQYF
. . TRBJ2-7 TRBV7-2 14 TGTGCCAGCAGCTTAAAAGGGGTGTCCTACGAGCAGTACTTC CASSLKGVSYEQYF
. TRBD2 TRBJ2-7 TRBV27 14 TGTGCCAGCAGTCTGCGGGGGTTTTTCTACGAGCAGTACTTC CASSLRGFFYEQYF
. TRBD1 TRBJ2-7 TRBV29-1 12 TGCAGCGTCTCAGGGACAGGTTACGAGCAGTACTTC CSVSGTGYEQYF
. . TRBJ1-1 TRBV29-1 13 TGCAGCGTTGACCCGAGGGTGAACACTGAAGCTTTCTTT CSVDPRVNTEAFF